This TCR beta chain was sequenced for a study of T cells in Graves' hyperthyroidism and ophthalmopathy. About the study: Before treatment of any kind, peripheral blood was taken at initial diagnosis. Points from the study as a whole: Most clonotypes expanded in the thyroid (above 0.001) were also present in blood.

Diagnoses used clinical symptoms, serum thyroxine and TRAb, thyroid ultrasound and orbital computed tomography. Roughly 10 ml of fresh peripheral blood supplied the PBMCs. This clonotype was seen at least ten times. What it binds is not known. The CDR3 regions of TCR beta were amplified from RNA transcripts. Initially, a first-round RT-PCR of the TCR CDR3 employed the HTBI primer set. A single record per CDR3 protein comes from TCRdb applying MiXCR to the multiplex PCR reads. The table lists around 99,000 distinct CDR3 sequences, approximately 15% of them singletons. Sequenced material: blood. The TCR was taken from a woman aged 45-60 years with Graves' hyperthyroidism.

CDR3 DNA: TGTGCCAGCAGCTTAGGGGGGATTTCGGCGGAGACCCAGTACTTC. This gives the protein CASSLGGISAETQYF. This chain links TRBV11-2 with TRBJ2-5; the D gene could be TRBD1 or TRBD2 (5 bases each). The CDR3 runs to 15 residues. V was cut by 1 base and J by 5 bases, with 14 bases left in between. Germline V lookup: CDR1 SGHAT, CDR2 FQNNGV.